A selection of T cell receptor beta chains follows, all from one sample in a study of T-cell memory formation after mild COVID-19. In TCRdb, the 5' RACE reads were re-called with MiXCR into one record per CDR3 protein. This table holds 250,000 to 350,000 distinct CDR3 sequences, approximately 20% found once. The sample comprised PBMCs or a T cell subset sorted from them (not recorded which). These receptor sequences come from a man aged 18 to 29 who had mild COVID-19 (a few samples of this study predate the infection). Cell type and time point are not known. Both conserved end residues are part of each CDR3. The D gene is left open where the match is weak. A row's size may be missing; if present it is once, few, many or a size class.

CDR3 protein	CDR3 DNA	D gene	V gene	J gene	clone size
CASSYRLAQKETQYF	TGTGCCAGCAGTTATCGACTAGCACAGAAAGAGACCCAGTACTTC	TRBD2	TRBV6-5	TRBJ2-5	NA
CASSSMTAHTEAFF	TGTGCCAGCAGTTCAATGACAGCGCACACTGAAGCTTTCTTT	NA	TRBV12-3/TRBV12-4	TRBJ1-1	NA
CASSLPARGTEETQYF	TGTGCCAGCAGTTTACCAGCTCGTGGGACAGAAGAGACCCAGTACTTC	TRBD1	TRBV28	TRBJ2-5	NA
CASSPHLGASYEQYF	TGCGCCAGCAGCCCTCACCTGGGGGCTTCCTACGAGCAGTACTTC	NA	TRBV4-3	TRBJ2-7	few
CASSSGTGGWNEQFF	TGCGCCAGCTCATCCGGGACAGGGGGCTGGAATGAGCAGTTCTTC	TRBD1	TRBV5-1	TRBJ2-1	NA
CASSFPAGPQGADSPLHF	TGTGCCAGCAGTTTTCCTGCCGGTCCACAGGGGGCTGATTCACCCCTCCACTTT	TRBD1	TRBV12-3/TRBV12-4	TRBJ1-6	NA
CASSLGARQATTEAFF	TGTGCCAGCAGCCTTGGGGCTAGACAGGCGACCACTGAAGCTTTCTTT	NA	TRBV12-3/TRBV12-4	TRBJ1-1	few
CASRRTVATNEKLFF	TGTGCCAGCAGACGGACAGTAGCAACTAATGAAAAACTGTTTTTT	NA	TRBV6-5	TRBJ1-4	NA
CATSDNAGGGYTF	TGTGCCACCAGTGATAACGCAGGGGGCGGCTACACCTTC	TRBD1	TRBV24-1	TRBJ1-2	NA
CASSQGALAGGTDTQYF	TGTGCCAGCAGCCAAGGGGCTCTAGCGGGGGGCACAGATACGCAGTATTTT	TRBD2	TRBV14	TRBJ2-3	NA
CASSQSGYSSYEQYF	TGCGCCAGCAGCCAGTCTGGCTACAGCTCCTACGAGCAGTACTTC	NA	TRBV4-1	TRBJ2-7	NA
CASSQDGAAEAFF	TGTGCCAGCAGCCAAGACGGGGCGGCTGAGGCTTTCTTT	NA	TRBV3-1	TRBJ1-1	many
CASSLYFSAGFQETQYF	TGTGCCAGCAGCTTATATTTTAGCGCGGGGTTTCAAGAGACCCAGTACTTC	NA	TRBV11-2	TRBJ2-5	few
CASSLGRDTQYF	TGTGCCAGCAGCTTAGGGAGGGATACGCAGTATTTT	NA	TRBV11-2	TRBJ2-3	many
CASTPDRGSSYNEQFF	TGTGCCAGCACCCCGGACAGGGGTTCGTCCTACAATGAGCAGTTCTTC	TRBD1	TRBV7-9	TRBJ2-1	NA
CASSLAGGRGTGELFF	TGTGCCAGCAGCTTAGCGGGGGGGCGTGGCACCGGGGAGCTGTTTTTT	NA	TRBV7-2	TRBJ2-2	few
CASSLSRLNTEAFF	TGTGCCAGCAGTTTGTCACGGTTGAACACTGAAGCTTTCTTT	NA	TRBV12-3/TRBV12-4	TRBJ1-1	few
CSVDTGLQGTTGELFF	TGCAGCGTTGATACTGGACTGCAAGGAACCACCGGGGAGCTGTTTTTT	NA	TRBV29-1	TRBJ2-2	NA
CASSFTGRREETQYF	TGTGCCAGCAGTTTTACCGGGAGGCGTGAGGAGACCCAGTACTTC	TRBD2	TRBV27	TRBJ2-5	NA
CASSLEQGHEQFF	TGCGCCAGCAGCTTGGAACAGGGCCATGAGCAGTTCTTC	NA	TRBV5-1	TRBJ2-1	many
CASSIGPDSYEQYF	TGTGCCAGCAGCATAGGACCCGACTCCTACGAGCAGTACTTC	NA	TRBV5-6	TRBJ2-7	NA
CASSYFQEPHSPLHF	TGTGCCAGCAGTTACTTTCAGGAGCCCCATTCACCCCTCCACTTT	NA	TRBV6-6	TRBJ1-6	NA
CATSDSQNNEQFF	TGTGCCACCAGTGATTCCCAAAACAATGAGCAGTTCTTC	NA	TRBV24-1	TRBJ2-1	NA
CASSYPPGVRSLGTEAFF	TGTGCCAGCAGTTACCCCCCGGGGGTGCGATCATTGGGCACTGAAGCTTTCTTT	NA	TRBV6-5	TRBJ1-1	few
CASSIPRTSVETQYF	TGTGCCAGCAGCATTCCACGGACTAGCGTGGAGACCCAGTACTTC	TRBD2	TRBV7-9	TRBJ2-5	few
CSASGGAYNEQFF	TGCAGTGCTAGCGGGGGGGCCTACAATGAGCAGTTCTTC	TRBD2	TRBV20-1	TRBJ2-1	few
CASSRGRITANTEAFF	TGTGCCAGCAGCCGGGGGAGAATTACAGCAAACACTGAAGCTTTCTTT	NA	TRBV7-8	TRBJ1-1	NA
CASSVGGGHFNEQFF	TGTGCCAGCAGCGTAGGCGGGGGACACTTCAATGAGCAGTTCTTC	NA	TRBV9	TRBJ2-1	NA
CASSVSGWTATDTQYF	TGTGCCAGCAGCGTTTCGGGTTGGACGGCCACAGATACGCAGTATTTT	NA	TRBV9	TRBJ2-3	few
CASSLSGETQYF	TGTGCCAGCAGCTTATCTGGCGAGACCCAGTACTTC	NA	TRBV7-6	TRBJ2-5	many
CASSAPTGAPTGELFF	TGTGCCAGCAGCGCCCCGACAGGGGCACCAACCGGGGAGCTGTTTTTT	TRBD1	TRBV7-9	TRBJ2-2	few
CASRSEGARETQYF	TGTGCCAGCAGATCAGAAGGGGCTCGAGAGACCCAGTACTTC	NA	TRBV6-5	TRBJ2-5	NA
CASSPSERARETQYF	TGTGCCAGCAGTCCCTCCGAACGGGCCCGGGAGACCCAGTACTTC	NA	TRBV12-3/TRBV12-4	TRBJ2-5	NA
CASSQAGPGNTIYF	TGCGCCAGCAGCCAGGCAGGTCCTGGAAACACCATATATTTT	NA	TRBV4-3	TRBJ1-3	NA
CASSYAWTGTNEQFF	TGTGCCAGCAGTTACGCTTGGACAGGGACTAATGAGCAGTTCTTC	TRBD1	TRBV6-5	TRBJ2-1	many
CSARAGRNTEAFF	TGCAGTGCTAGGGCAGGGAGGAACACTGAAGCTTTCTTT	NA	TRBV20-1	TRBJ1-1	NA
CASSTARRAPYEQYF	TGTGCCAGCAGCACGGCCCGACGGGCCCCCTACGAGCAGTACTTC	NA	TRBV7-2	TRBJ2-7	NA
CASSYETGRIPMEETQYF	TGTGCCAGCAGTTACGAGACAGGAAGAATCCCAATGGAAGAGACCCAGTACTTC	NA	TRBV6-2/TRBV6-3	TRBJ2-5	few
CASTWALDTQYF	TGTGCCAGCACATGGGCCTTGGATACGCAGTATTTT	NA	TRBV11-2	TRBJ2-3	many
CASSPQLGQVAGELFF	TGTGCCAGCAGCCCCCAACTAGGGCAAGTCGCCGGGGAGCTGTTTTTT	NA	TRBV7-2	TRBJ2-2	NA
CANRDPGRAGELFF	TGTGCCAACCGGGACCCAGGGCGGGCCGGGGAGCTGTTTTTT	NA	TRBV10-3	TRBJ2-2	few
CASSQVRPQVYTHPYGYTF	TGCGCCAGCAGCCAAGTGCGGCCGCAGGTCTACACCCATCCCTATGGCTACACCTTC	NA	TRBV4-3	TRBJ1-2	NA
CASSIWNEQFF	TGTGCCAGCAGCATATGGAATGAGCAGTTCTTC	NA	TRBV6-2/TRBV6-3	TRBJ2-1	NA
CASSPGQEDTQYF	TGTGCCAGCTCACCAGGGCAGGAGGATACGCAGTATTTT	NA	TRBV18	TRBJ2-3	few
CASSQTGGEETQYF	TGCGCCAGCAGCCAGACAGGGGGCGAGGAGACCCAGTACTTC	TRBD1	TRBV4-3	TRBJ2-5	few